The T cell receptor (beta chain) described here comes from a study of control samples from healthy donors and cancer patients. Germline-derived CDR1 and CDR2 are SGHTA and FQGNSA. With V trimmed by 5 bases and J by 2 bases, 3 bases remained unmatched. The length of the CDR3 is 15 residues. Generated by immunoSEQ multiplex PCR, the TCRdb table keeps only in-frame clones and is missing some. The profile covers approximately 37,000 clones, with roughly 92% appearing a single time and more than 3% taken by the ten largest. The sequence derives from a woman aged 45-59 years in good health. Sequenced material: blood. This rearrangement joins TRBV7-2 to TRBJ2-6; TRBD1 matches at 7 bases. This chain's CDR3 is CASSPQGAGANVLTF. Written as DNA, the CDR3 is TGTGCCAGCAGCCCGCAGGGGGCTGGGGCCAACGTCCTGACTTTC. Full variable domain (missing parts from reference TRBV7-2 and TRBJ2-6): GAGVSQSPSNKVTEKGKDVELRCDPISGHTALYWYRQSLGQGLEFLIYFQGNSAPDKSGLPSDRFSAERTGGSVSTLTIQRTQQEDSAVYLCASSPQGAGANVLTFGAGSRLTVL.